The 13 T cell receptor beta chains below were found in one sample sequenced in a study of CXCR3-negative and CXCR3-positive naive CD8 T cells. Their cognate antigens are unknown. Through 5' RACE with UMI labels, the TRB cDNA libraries were prepared. TCRdb reprocessed the 5' RACE reads, with one entry per CDR3 protein and no DNA. The sample's table shows more than 75,000 distinct CDR3 sequences. Study-level findings and limits: TRB CDR3s of CXCR3-positive naive cells were more hydrophobic than those of CXCR3-negative naive cells.

Sequencing was carried out using naive CXCR3+ CD8+ T cells from blood. Subset defined: CD45RO-CCR7+CD27+CD95- naive CD8+ T cells expressing CXCR3 (TNR3+). The receptor set was obtained from a human donor in good health. Some clones in this sample may be carry-over from other donors' samples.

The chain links TRBV12-3 or TRBV12-4 to TRBJ2-2; TCRdb indicates TRBD1, and absent DNA this call remains unverified. This CDR3 has 13 residues. The CDR3 sequence is CASRGQQTGELFF.

The chain carries TRBV29-1 and TRBJ1-6; TCRdb lists TRBD1, though no DNA is available to test this call. CDR1 and CDR2 from the germline V gene are SQVTM and ANQGSEA. This CDR3 is 14 amino acids long. Here the CDR3 reads CSVRGTGPNSPLHF.

The chain uses TRBV6-6 and TRBJ2-2; TCRdb's assignment of TRBD1 cannot be checked, as there is no DNA. Germline V lookup: CDR1 MNHNY, CDR2 SVGAGI (reference sequence). This CDR3 has 13 amino acids. The CDR3 spells CASSAQGTGELFF.

V is TRBV11-1 and J is TRBJ2-1; as DNA is missing, the TRBD2 call by TCRdb cannot be tested. Germline V gives CDR1 SGHAT, CDR2 FQDESV (reference sequence). The CDR3 is 16 amino acids. The CDR3 protein is CASSPRVIALQNEQFF.

This chain connects TRBV19 to TRBJ1-1; TCRdb calls TRBD1, which cannot be checked without DNA. Germline V CDR1 and CDR2: LNHDA, SQIVND (reference sequence). There are 14 residues in the CDR3. Here the CDR3 reads CASRTLGQGTEAFF.

The J gene is TRBJ2-7, the V gene TRBV20-1; no DNA is available, so the TRBD1 call from TCRdb remains unchecked. Germline V gene sequence: CDR1 DFQATT, CDR2 SNEGSKA (reference sequence). The CDR3 runs 14 residues. CDR3 sequence reads: CSAPTGHQPHEQYF.

CDR3 sequence: CASSLAAGLTYEQYF. V and J are TRBV5-5 and TRBJ2-7; TCRdb outputs TRBD1, but without DNA this stays unchecked. There are 15 residues in the CDR3. Germline-derived CDR1 and CDR2 are SGHKS and YYEKEE (reference sequence).

The chain is built from TRBV7-9 and TRBJ2-7. CDR1 is SEHNR, CDR2 FQNEAQ, per germline (reference sequence). The CDR3 length is 15 residues. CDR3 sequence: CASSLSRGTDHEQYF. Complete variable domain (other parts from reference TRBV7-9 and TRBJ2-7): DTGVSQNPRHKITKRGQNVTFRCDPISEHNRLYWYRQTLGQGPEFLTYFQNEAQLEKSRLLSDRFSAERPKGSFSTLEIQRTEQGDSAMYLCASSLSRGTDHEQYFGPGTRLTVT.

The V gene is TRBV12-3 or TRBV12-4, the J gene TRBJ1-5. This CDR3 is 12 amino acids long. This CDR3 is CASKAGLQPQHF.

This chain joins TRBV28 and TRBJ1-3; TCRdb selects TRBD1, and the lack of DNA leaves this call unchecked. In germline, CDR1 is MDHEN, CDR2 SYDVKM. This CDR3 is built from 15 residues. The CDR3 reads CASSTGTGTGNTIYF.

V and J are TRBV29-1 and TRBJ2-2. This CDR3 is built from 12 residues. Germline V CDR1 and CDR2: SQVTM, ANQGSEA. The CDR3 is CSVASNTGELFF.

V is TRBV27 and J is TRBJ2-5; the D call of TRBD2 rests on TCRdb alone, since no DNA is present to check it. The V gene's germline CDR1 is MNHEY and CDR2 SMNVEV (reference sequence). This CDR3 has 15 amino acids. CDR3 loop: CASSLLADYQETQYF.

The chain couples TRBV28 to TRBJ2-2; TCRdb's D call, TRBD2, is unchecked because there is no DNA. This CDR3 has 17 residues. Germline assignment: CDR1 MDHEN and CDR2 SYDVKM. The CDR3 loop reads CASSTSWRELDTGELFF.